These 4 T cell receptor beta chains were all obtained from the same sample, sequenced in a study of blood T cell repertoires in COVID-19. The repertoire was sequenced with immunoSEQ multiplex PCR; TCRdb's copy has only in-frame clones and lacks some. The repertoire has around 270,000 clones, less than 90% of them found once; the top ten carry 1.5% to 1.9%. Material for sequencing was peripheral blood. These receptors all stem from a woman aged 40-49 years who had recovered from COVID-19.

The chain recombines TRBV7-2 with TRBJ2-3; 8 nucleotides match TRBD1. Germline CDR1 SGHTA, CDR2 FQGNSA. The CDR3 consists of 12 residues. Trimming took 6 bases from V and 8 from J; bases not matched to a gene: 4. CDR3 sequence reads: CASSSTGGTQYF. CDR3 in DNA: TGTGCCAGCAGTTCCACAGGGGGTACGCAGTATTTT.

The rearrangement links TRBV5-5 to TRBJ1-4, with D possibly TRBD1 on 6 matching bases. The CDR3 length is 14 residues. Germline V gene sequence: CDR1 SGHKS, CDR2 YYEKEE (reference sequence). V was pared by 2 bases and J by 4 bases, with 9 bases between. CDR3 DNA: TGTGCCAGCAGCTTCTCAGGGGATAATGAAAAACTGTTTTTT. Its translation is CASSFSGDNEKLFF.

The V gene is TRBV7-9, the J gene TRBJ1-1; 8 nucleotides agree with TRBD1. The junction had 7 bases not matched to a gene; V was cut back by 5 bases and J by 5 bases. Per the germline V gene, CDR1 is SEHNR and CDR2 is FQNEAQ (reference sequence). This CDR3 has 14 residues. CDR3 nucleotides: TGTGCCAGCAGCCCGACAGGGGCGGGAACTGAAGCTTTCTTT. Translation: CASSPTGAGTEAFF.

The V call is TRBV13, the J call TRBJ1-3; a possible D gene is TRBD1 (5 bases). The germline V gene encodes CDR1 PRHDT and CDR2 FYEKMQ (reference sequence). The ends were cut back, 1 base at V and 3 bases at J, with 10 bases in the middle. The CDR3 is 15 residues long. The DNA of the CDR3 is TGTGCCAGCAGCTTAGAAGGGGCGAGTGGAAACACCATATATTTT. Protein sequence: CASSLEGASGNTIYF.